Described below is a single T cell receptor (beta chain) sequence and its context. Since no conserved phenylalanine or tryptophan closes the CDR3, a read error is the likely cause. The limits of the CDR3 on the DNA are not certain, so only TCRdb's listed CDR3 is given. The CDR3 region is 16 residues in length, termini included. Per germline, CDR1 SNHLY and CDR2 FYNNEI. According to the study, genomic DNA was the template for TCR beta VDJ and CDR3 profiling. TCRdb reprocessed the reads with MiXCR, giving one entry per CDR3 protein. Of roughly 250,000 distinct CDR3 sequences in the sample, roughly 82% were seen once. This specimen comes from a study of CD8+CD57+ T cells in acquired aplastic anemia. In patients chosen for sequencing, flow cytometry had shown CD8+CD57+ cell expansion.

The genes are TRBV2 and TRBJ1-2; TRBD1, as called in the table, went unchecked against the DNA. The TCR comes from a human donor with aplastic anemia. The material sequenced was sorted CD4+, CD8+, or CD8+CD57+ T cells (not recorded which) from PBMCs. CDR3 loop: CASSGVGGAHTEAYFC.